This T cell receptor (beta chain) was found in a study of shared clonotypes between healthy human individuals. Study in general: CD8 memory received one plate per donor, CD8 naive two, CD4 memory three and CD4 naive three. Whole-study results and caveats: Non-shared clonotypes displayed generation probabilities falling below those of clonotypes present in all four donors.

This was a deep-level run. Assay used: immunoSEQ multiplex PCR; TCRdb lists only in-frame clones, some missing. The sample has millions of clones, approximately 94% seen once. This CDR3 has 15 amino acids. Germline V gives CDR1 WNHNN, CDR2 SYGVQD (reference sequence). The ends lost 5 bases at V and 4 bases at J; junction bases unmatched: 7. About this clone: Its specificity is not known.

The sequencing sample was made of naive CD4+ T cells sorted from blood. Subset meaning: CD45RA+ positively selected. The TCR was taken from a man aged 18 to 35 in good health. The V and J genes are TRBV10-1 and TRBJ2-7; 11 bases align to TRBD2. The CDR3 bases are TGCGCCAGCAGTACCGGGACTAGCGGCCCGTACGAGCAGTACTTC. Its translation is CASSTGTSGPYEQYF.